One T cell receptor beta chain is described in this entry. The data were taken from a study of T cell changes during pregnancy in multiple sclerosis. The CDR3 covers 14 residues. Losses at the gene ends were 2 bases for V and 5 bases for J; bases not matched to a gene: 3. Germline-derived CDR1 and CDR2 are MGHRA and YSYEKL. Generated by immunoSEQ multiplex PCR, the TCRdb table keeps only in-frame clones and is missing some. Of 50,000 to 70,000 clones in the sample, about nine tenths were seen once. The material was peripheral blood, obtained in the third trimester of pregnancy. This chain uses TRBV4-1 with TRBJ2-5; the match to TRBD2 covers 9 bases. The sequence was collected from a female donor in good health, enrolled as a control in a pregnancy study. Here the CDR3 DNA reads TGCGCCAGCAGCCAATCAGGACTAGCGGAGACCCAGTACTTC. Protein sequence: CASSQSGLAETQYF.